The rows below give T cell receptor beta chains drawn from one sample of a study of Ad26.COV2.S vaccination and SARS-CoV-2 variants. TCRdb's table, derived via immunoSEQ multiplex PCR, lists solely in-frame clones and lacks some. The sample contains approximately 340,000 clones, about 91% of which appear only once. The sequences come from peripheral blood, collected after recovery from COVID-19. The receptors shown here come from a human donor who had recovered from COVID-19. Each CDR3 is given with its conserved first and last residue. Fields, in order: D gene, J gene, clone size, V gene, CDR3 DNA, CDR3 protein. The D gene is left open where the match is weak. Only some rows state a clone size, as once, few, many or a class for expanded clones.

TRBD1,TRBJ2-7,-,TRBV14,TGTGCCAGCAGCCTCGACAGGGGGCTCGAGCAGTACTTC,CASSLDRGLEQYF
-,TRBJ1-5,-,TRBV5-6,TGTGCCAGCAGCGGAATTAATCAGCCCCAGCATTTT,CASSGINQPQHF
-,TRBJ2-5,-,TRBV9,TGTGCCAGCAGCGTAGGTCAGCCCCAAGAGACCCAGTACTTC,CASSVGQPQETQYF
-,TRBJ1-1,-,TRBV9,TGTGCCAGCAGCGTAATTGGAGGGGTGAACACTGAAGCTTTCTTT,CASSVIGGVNTEAFF
TRBD1,TRBJ2-2,-,TRBV29-1,TGCAGCGTTGGGGACAGCGGGAACACCGGGGAGCTGTTTTTT,CSVGDSGNTGELFF
-,TRBJ2-7,-,TRBV6-2/TRBV6-3,TGTGCCAGCAGTTTGGACCGGGACCCCTACGAGCAGTACTTC,CASSLDRDPYEQYF
TRBD2,TRBJ2-5,-,TRBV7-6,TGTGCCAGCAGCTTACTAGCGGGGGGGGGAGAGACCCAGTACTTC,CASSLLAGGGETQYF
-,TRBJ1-4,-,TRBV5-5,TGTGCCAGCAGCCTCCAGGGTGCAACTAATGAAAAACTGTTTTTT,CASSLQGATNEKLFF
TRBD1,TRBJ2-2,-,TRBV3-1/TRBV3-2,TGTGCCAGCAGCCAAGAGACATGGACAGGGAACACCGGGGAGCTGTTTTTT,CASSQETWTGNTGELFF
-,TRBJ1-1,-,TRBV2,TGTGCCAGCTGTGGGCCAAACACTGAAGCTTTCTTT,CASCGPNTEAFF
TRBD1,TRBJ1-3,once,TRBV5-4,TGTGCCAGCAGCTTACCGCAGGGGGCGCATGGAAACACCATATATTTT,CASSLPQGAHGNTIYF
TRBD1,TRBJ2-3,-,TRBV10-3,TGTGCCACCGGACAGGGGGCGACCACAGATACGCAGTATTTT,CATGQGATTDTQYF
-,TRBJ1-1,once,TRBV6-5,TGTGCCAGCAGTCCGCGGGACAAACCTGAAGCTTTCTTT,CASSPRDKPEAFF
-,TRBJ1-5,few,TRBV6-6,TGTGCCAGCCAAGAGAGCAATCAGCCCCAGCATTTT,CASQESNQPQHF
-,TRBJ1-5,-,TRBV18,TGTGCCAGCTCACCACCGGGGGGGAATCAGCCCCAGCATTTT,CASSPPGGNQPQHF
-,TRBJ2-4,-,TRBV19,TGTGCCAGTAGTATTGGGAATCTAGCCAAAAACATTCAGTACTTC,CASSIGNLAKNIQYF
-,TRBJ2-7,-,TRBV3-1/TRBV3-2,TGTGCCAGCAGCCGGGGACACAACGAGCAGTACTTC,CASSRGHNEQYF
TRBD2,TRBJ2-5,-,TRBV5-4,TGTGCCAGCAGCTCCGGCGGGGGGGCCGAAGAGACCCAGTACTTC,CASSSGGGAEETQYF
TRBD1,TRBJ2-5,-,TRBV19,TGTGCCAGTAGTATAGGGGGACAGCCCGAGACCCAGTACTTC,CASSIGGQPETQYF
-,TRBJ2-7,-,TRBV5-1,TGCGCCAGCAGCTTGGACAAATGGTCCGAGCAGTACTTC,CASSLDKWSEQYF
-,TRBJ2-1,-,TRBV29-1,TGCAGCGCCCCGCTCGGGACTCAAGATGAGCAGTTCTTC,CSAPLGTQDEQFF
-,TRBJ1-6,-,TRBV5-8,TGTGCCAGCAGCAAGAATCTTGTGGGACCTAATAATTCACCCCTCCACTTT,CASSKNLVGPNNSPLHF
-,TRBJ1-2,-,TRBV4-1,TGCGCCAGCAGCCAAGAGAAGTCAGCTGGCTACACCTTC,CASSQEKSAGYTF
-,TRBJ2-1,-,TRBV7-2,TGTGCCAGCACACCTCCAGGCCCCCCCTACAATGAGCAGTTCTTC,CASTPPGPPYNEQFF
TRBD1,TRBJ1-2,-,TRBV7-9,TGTGCCAGCAGCACCGGGACAGGGGGCGATGAGGGCTATGGCTACACCTTC,CASSTGTGGDEGYGYTF
TRBD1,TRBJ2-7,-,TRBV10-2,TGCGCCAGCCGGGACAGGGCCTCCTACGAGCAGTACTTC,CASRDRASYEQYF
TRBD1,TRBJ2-1,-,TRBV6-1,TGTGCCAGCAGTGAATATGGGCCAGGGGGCTCCTACAATGAGCAGTTCTTC,CASSEYGPGGSYNEQFF
TRBD1,TRBJ1-2,once,TRBV28,TGTGCCAGCAGTTTATTGGCGGGACAGGGTTTTGGTGGCTACACCTTC,CASSLLAGQGFGGYTF
TRBD1,TRBJ1-1,-,TRBV29-1,TGCAGCGTTAGGTTAGGACAGGGAAAGGTCGGAGCTTTCTTT,CSVRLGQGKVGAFF
-,TRBJ2-5,-,TRBV5-6,TGTGCCAGCAGCTTGAAATGGACACCGTACCAAGAGACCCAGTACTTC,CASSLKWTPYQETQYF
TRBD2,TRBJ2-2,few,TRBV6-4,TGTGCCAGCAGTGCTAGCGGGGGCGACACCGGGGAGCTGTTTTTT,CASSASGGDTGELFF
-,TRBJ1-5,-,TRBV15,TGTGCCACCAGCAGAGGGGCCAGAGGCGGCAATCAGCCCCAGCATTTT,CATSRGARGGNQPQHF
-,TRBJ1-4,-,TRBV4-3,TGCGCCAGCAGCCAAGAAGAGAGGACAGCTGAAAAACTGTTTTTT,CASSQEERTAEKLFF
-,TRBJ2-1,few,TRBV7-6,TGTGCCAGCAGCGTGGACGAGCCTCGGGAGCAGTTCTTC,CASSVDEPREQFF
TRBD1,TRBJ2-5,-,TRBV9,TGTGCCAGCAGCGTAAGGACAGGGGCGGCGGAGACCCAGTACTTC,CASSVRTGAAETQYF
TRBD1,TRBJ1-1,-,TRBV7-3,TGTGCCAGCAGCTTAAGGACACAGGGGGCGAACACTGAAGCTTTCTTT,CASSLRTQGANTEAFF
-,TRBJ1-5,-,TRBV19,TGTGCCAGTATCCCGTTTGGGGCAAACAATCAGCCCCAGCATTTT,CASIPFGANNQPQHF
TRBD1,TRBJ2-5,-,TRBV12-5,TGTGCTAGTGGTTCTGGACAGGCCAACCAAGAGACCCAGTACTTC,CASGSGQANQETQYF
TRBD1,TRBJ2-7,-,TRBV2,TGTGCCAGCAGCGACCGGGACAGGGCCTACGAGCAGTACTTC,CASSDRDRAYEQYF
TRBD1,TRBJ1-2,-,TRBV24-1,TGTGCCACCAGTGATCCCCCGACAGGGGATAACTATGGCTACACCTTC,CATSDPPTGDNYGYTF
-,TRBJ1-5,-,TRBV6-1,TGTGCCAGCAGTGAAACCCGGTGGGAGCCCCAGCATTTT,CASSETRWEPQHF
-,TRBJ1-3,-,TRBV5-5,TGTGCCAGCAGCTTGGAACCGGGAAACACCATATATTTT,CASSLEPGNTIYF
-,TRBJ2-7,-,TRBV10-3,TGTGCCATCAGTGATGAGGGGGCCTACGAGCAGTACTTC,CAISDEGAYEQYF
-,TRBJ2-7,-,TRBV13,TGTGCCAGCAGCTTAATGACAGGGACTAGGAACGAGCAGTACTTC,CASSLMTGTRNEQYF
-,TRBJ2-5,once,TRBV4-1,TGCGCCAGCAGCCAAGTCGGGACCAAAGGACAAGAGACCCAGTACTTC,CASSQVGTKGQETQYF
-,TRBJ1-5,-,TRBV27,TGTGCCAGCAGTTTTTTACCCCAGGGTGGCAATCAGCCCCAGCATTTT,CASSFLPQGGNQPQHF
TRBD2,TRBJ2-7,-,TRBV9,TGTGCCAGCAGCGCTACTCCTAGCGGGGCTGCCTACGAGCAGTACTTC,CASSATPSGAAYEQYF
-,TRBJ2-1,-,TRBV9,TGTGCCAGCAGCCCCAACTACAATGAGCAGTTCTTC,CASSPNYNEQFF
-,TRBJ1-2,once,TRBV29-1,TGCAGCGTTGATTATATGGGCGGAAACTATGGCTACACCTTC,CSVDYMGGNYGYTF
TRBD1,TRBJ1-4,-,TRBV7-2,TGTGCCAGCAGCCTGCGGACAGGGATTAATGAAAAACTGTTTTTT,CASSLRTGINEKLFF
-,TRBJ1-5,-,TRBV7-2,TGTGCCAGCAGCTTGTTGGGGCGCGATGGCGGCAATCAGCCCCAGCATTTT,CASSLLGRDGGNQPQHF
-,TRBJ1-4,-,TRBV5-1,TGCGCCAGCAGCTTGGCCGGTCGTCCAACTAATGAAAAACTGTTTTTT,CASSLAGRPTNEKLFF
-,TRBJ2-2,-,TRBV2,TGTGCCAGCAGTGAAGAGGTGGGGCGGACCGGGGAGCTGTTTTTT,CASSEEVGRTGELFF